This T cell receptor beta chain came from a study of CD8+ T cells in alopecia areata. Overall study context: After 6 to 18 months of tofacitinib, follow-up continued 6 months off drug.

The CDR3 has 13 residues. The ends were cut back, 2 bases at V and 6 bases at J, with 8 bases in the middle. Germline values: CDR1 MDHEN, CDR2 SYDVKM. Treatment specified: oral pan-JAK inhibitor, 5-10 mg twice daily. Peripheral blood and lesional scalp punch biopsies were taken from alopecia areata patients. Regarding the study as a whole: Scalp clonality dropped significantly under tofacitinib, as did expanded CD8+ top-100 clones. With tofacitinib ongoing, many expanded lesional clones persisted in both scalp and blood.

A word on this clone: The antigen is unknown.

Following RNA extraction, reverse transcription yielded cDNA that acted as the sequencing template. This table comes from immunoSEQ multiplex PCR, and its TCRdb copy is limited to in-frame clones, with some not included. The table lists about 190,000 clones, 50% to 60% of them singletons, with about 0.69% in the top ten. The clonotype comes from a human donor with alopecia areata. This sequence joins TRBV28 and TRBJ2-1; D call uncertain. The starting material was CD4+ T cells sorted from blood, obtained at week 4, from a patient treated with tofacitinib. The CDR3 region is CASSLLGRNEQFF. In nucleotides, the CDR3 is TGTGCCAGCAGTTTACTGGGCCGCAATGAGCAGTTCTTC. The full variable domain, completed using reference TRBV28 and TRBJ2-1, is DVKVTQSSRYLVKRTGEKVFLECVQDMDHENMFWYRQDPGLGLRLIYFSYDVKMKEKGDIPEGYSVSREKKERFSLILESASTNQTSMYLCASSLLGRNEQFFGPGTRLTVL.